Below are 14 T cell receptor beta chains sequenced from a single sample in a study of blood T cell repertoires in COVID-19. Sequencing was performed with immunoSEQ multiplex PCR; in TCRdb, only in-frame clones are kept and a portion is missing. The sample shows under 150,000 clones, just over 75% of them seen only once. Material for sequencing was peripheral blood. Every receptor here comes from a human donor in a cohort sampled during active COVID-19.

The chain links TRBV28 to TRBJ2-1; 8 bases are a match to TRBD2. V shed 1 base, J shed 0 bases, and the junction held 2 bases outside the gene matches. Germline values: CDR1 MDHEN, CDR2 SYDVKM. CDR3 size: 16 residues. The CDR3 nucleotides are TGTGCCAGCAGTTTATTCGGGGGGGGCTCCTACAATGAGCAGTTCTTC. It codes for CASSLFGGGSYNEQFF.

The chain uses TRBV7-9 and TRBJ1-1, with unresolved D. V lost 1 base and J 1 base, leaving 10 bases between the germline ends. This CDR3 spans 15 amino acids. Germline V gene lookup returns CDR1 SEHNR and CDR2 FQNEAQ (reference sequence). Here the CDR3 DNA reads TGTGCCAGCAGCTTAGTGTTTGGAGCGAACACTGAAGCTTTCTTT. This encodes CASSLVFGANTEAFF.

The CDR3 loop reads CASSPTAYEQYF. The DNA for the CDR3 is TGTGCCAGCAGTCCGACTGCATACGAGCAGTACTTC. The chain employs TRBV12-3 or TRBV12-4 and TRBJ2-7; D unresolved. V lost 5 bases to trimming and J lost 4 bases, with 9 bases between them. The CDR3 covers 12 residues.

Only a few counts were recorded for this clone. The J gene is TRBJ2-7, the V gene TRBV2; 9 positions agree with TRBD1. The CDR3 is 14 residues long. J gave up 3 bases and V 5 bases, and 5 bases lay outside the gene matches. The germline V gene encodes CDR1 SNHLY and CDR2 FYNNEI. The CDR3 spells CASSYRQGVYEQYF. In DNA form, the CDR3 reads TGTGCCAGCAGTTATAGACAGGGGGTCTACGAGCAGTACTTC.

This clone has more than one count but fewer than ten. The chain carries TRBV12-2 and TRBJ2-5; the listed D gene, TRBD2, was not tested against the DNA. TRBV12-2 is flagged as a pseudogene. The CDR3 spans 15 residues. In DNA, the CDR3 is TGTGCAAGTCGCCAGCCCCGGGAGTCTTGTAAGACCCAGTACTTC. Protein sequence: CASRQPRESCKTQYF.

The V gene is TRBV6-2 or TRBV6-3, the J gene TRBJ1-3; 8 bases are shared with TRBD1. This CDR3 is 17 amino acids long. The V and J ends lost 5 bases and 0 bases, in that order; junction bases with no gene match: 9. The V gene's germline CDR1 is MNHEY and CDR2 SVGEGT. Written as DNA, the CDR3 is TGTGCCAGCAGTAACCCACAGGGGGACCTCTCTGGAAACACCATATATTTT. Translating it yields CASSNPQGDLSGNTIYF.

The chain is built from TRBV27 and TRBJ1-1; D is possibly TRBD1 (5 bases). CDR1 is MNHEY, CDR2 SMNVEV, per germline (reference sequence). The V end lost 2 bases, the J end lost 0 bases, and 7 bases lay between the germline ends. The CDR3 spans 14 residues. CDR3 DNA: TGTGCCAGCAGTTTAGTGGGGCTGAACACTGAAGCTTTCTTT. This codes for CASSLVGLNTEAFF.

The gene calls are TRBV10-1 and TRBJ2-1, with 8 bases matching TRBD2. V dropped 3 bases and J dropped 4; count of bases not matched to a gene: 5. Per the germline V gene, CDR1 is WNHNN and CDR2 is SYGVQD (reference sequence). The CDR3 has 15 amino acids. The CDR3 nucleotides read TGCGCCAGCAGTGATGTGCGGGGGGCGTACAATGAGCAGTTCTTC. This gives the protein CASSDVRGAYNEQFF.

The chain has TRBV19 and TRBJ1-1, with D perhaps TRBD1 (5 bases). This CDR3 is built from 15 residues. V was trimmed by 1 base and J by 0 bases, leaving 9 bases between them. Germline lookup yields CDR1 LNHDA and CDR2 SQIVND (reference sequence). The CDR3: CASSIAGGMNTEAFF. CDR3 DNA sequence: TGTGCCAGTAGTATAGCCGGGGGGATGAACACTGAAGCTTTCTTT.

This clone has just a few counts. The chain combines TRBV3-1 (or the pseudogene TRBV3-2) with TRBJ1-1; D is undetermined. The CDR3 consists of 12 residues. V was clipped by 4 bases and J by 7 bases, with 10 bases between them. The germline CDR1 and CDR2 sequences are LGHDT and YNNKEL (reference sequence). The CDR3 nucleotides are TGTGCCAGCAGCCCCGGGGTCTTTGAAGCTTTCTTT. Protein sequence: CASSPGVFEAFF.

The chain recombines TRBV19 with TRBJ2-1; 7 positions agree with TRBD1. The CDR3 length is 14 residues. The trim removed 3 bases at V and 7 bases at J, leaving 6 bases unmatched. CDR1 and CDR2 (germline): LNHDA, SQIVND (reference sequence). The CDR3 reads CASSIGRGWNEQFF. CDR3 nucleotides: TGTGCCAGTAGTATCGGCAGGGGGTGGAATGAGCAGTTCTTC.

The rearrangement uses TRBV4-1 and TRBJ1-2; 9 bases match TRBD1. The CDR3 sequence is 15 residues long. V gave up 2 bases and J gave up 8 bases; unmatched junction bases: 9. Germline values: CDR1 MGHRA, CDR2 YSYEKL. The CDR3 DNA reads TGCGCCAGCAGCCAACTGGGACAGGGTGAAGGCGGCTACACCTTC. This sequence encodes CASSQLGQGEGGYTF.

V gene TRBV5-1 combines with J gene TRBJ2-3; D perhaps matches TRBD1 (6 bases). The CDR3 is 16 amino acids. The V gene's germline CDR1 is SGHRS and CDR2 YFSETQ. V was pared by 0 bases and J by 1 base, with 12 bases between. In DNA, the CDR3 is TGCGCCAGCAGCTTGGGAATGGGGGCGGGCACAGATACGCAGTATTTT. Translating gives CASSLGMGAGTDTQYF.

There are a few counts of this clone. The chain has TRBV5-1 and TRBJ1-2, with D hard to call. The CDR3 has 13 amino acids. With 0 bases removed from V and 7 bases from J, the gap between germline ends came to 10 bases. Germline V gene data show CDR1 as SGHRS and CDR2 as YFSETQ. The CDR3 sequence is CASSLETGSGYTF. The CDR3 DNA is TGCGCCAGCAGCTTGGAGACGGGGAGTGGCTACACCTTC.